This TCR beta chain was recovered during a study of early T cells in non-severe SARS-CoV-2 infection. Study-wide background: The chains were unpaired, and the sequenced material was bulk RNA from unsorted whole blood.

As regards this clonotype: The antigen is unknown.

Unique molecular identifiers tagged individual cDNA molecules. TCRdb re-called the 5' RACE reads with MiXCR, one entry per CDR3 protein. This table has about 60,000 distinct CDR3 sequences, 8.5% to 10% appearing once. V gave up 6 bases and J gave up 6 bases; unmatched junction bases: 6. The CDR3 totals 14 residues. General study results and limits: There was a bias toward anti-spike CD8 responses in VDJdb matching, which missed private and CD4 specificities.

This rearrangement joins TRBV12-3 or TRBV12-4 to TRBJ2-2; the match to TRBD1 covers 8 bases. The receptor's source is an adult who was a healthcare worker with PCR-confirmed SARS-CoV-2 infection or an uninfected control (not recorded which). The sequenced material came from whole blood. The CDR3 DNA reads as TGTGCCAGCAGGGCACAGGGGGGCGCCGGGGAGCTGTTTTTT. Amino acids: CASRAQGGAGELFF.